This T cell receptor beta chain originates from a study of blood T cells in healthy people across ages. This clonotype was detected only a few times. Trimming took off 3 bases at V and 4 bases at J, with 10 bases between the two ends. Germline V gene lookup returns CDR1 SGDLS and CDR2 YYNGEE. The CDR3 totals 14 residues. Next came a second PCR, run for about 7 to 12 cycles, which used a sample-barcoded 5' primer along with a J-beta primer mix. TCRdb itself ran the 5' RACE reads through MiXCR, one entry per CDR3 protein. Of hundreds of thousands of distinct CDR3 sequences in the sample, around 21% were seen once. Donors were systemically healthy Caucasian individuals from Russia aged roughly 6 to 95 years.

This sequence originates from a man aged 70 or older in good health. Material: blood. The V gene is TRBV9, the J gene TRBJ2-2; D is uncertain. This CDR3 reads CASSASTSTGELFF. In nucleotides, the CDR3 is TGTGCCAGCAGCGCTTCTACGAGCACCGGGGAGCTGTTTTTT.